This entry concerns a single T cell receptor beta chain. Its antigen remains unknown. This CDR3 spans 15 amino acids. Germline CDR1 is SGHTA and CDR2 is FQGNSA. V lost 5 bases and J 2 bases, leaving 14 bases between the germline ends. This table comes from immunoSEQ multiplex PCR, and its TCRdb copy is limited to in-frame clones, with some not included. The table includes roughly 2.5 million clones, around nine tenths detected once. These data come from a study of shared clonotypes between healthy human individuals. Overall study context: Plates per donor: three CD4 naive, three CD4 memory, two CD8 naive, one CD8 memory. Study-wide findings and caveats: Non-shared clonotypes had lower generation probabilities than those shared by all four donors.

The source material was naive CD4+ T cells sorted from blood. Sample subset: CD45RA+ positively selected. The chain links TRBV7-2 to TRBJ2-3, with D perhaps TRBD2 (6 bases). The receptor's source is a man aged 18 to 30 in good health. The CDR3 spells CASSRGNLNTDTQYF. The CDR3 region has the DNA TGTGCCAGCAGCCGGGGGAATCTCAACACAGATACGCAGTATTTT. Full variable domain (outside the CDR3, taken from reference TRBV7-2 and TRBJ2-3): GAGVSQSPSNKVTEKGKDVELRCDPISGHTALYWYRQSLGQGLEFLIYFQGNSAPDKSGLPSDRFSAERTGGSVSTLTIQRTQQEDSAVYLCASSRGNLNTDTQYFGPGTRLTVL.